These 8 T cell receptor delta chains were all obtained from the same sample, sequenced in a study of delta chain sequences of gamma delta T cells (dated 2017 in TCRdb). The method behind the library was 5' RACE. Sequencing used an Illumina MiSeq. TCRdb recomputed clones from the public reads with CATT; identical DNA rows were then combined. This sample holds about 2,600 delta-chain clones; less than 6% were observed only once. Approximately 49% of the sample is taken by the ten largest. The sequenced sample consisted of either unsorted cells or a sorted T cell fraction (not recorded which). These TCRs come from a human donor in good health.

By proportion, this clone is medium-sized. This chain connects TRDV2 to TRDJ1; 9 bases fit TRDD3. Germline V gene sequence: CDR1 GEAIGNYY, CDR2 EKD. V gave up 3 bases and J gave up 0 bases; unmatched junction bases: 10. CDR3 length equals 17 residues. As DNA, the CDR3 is TGTGCCTGTGACCCCTGGGGGGATACCAATTACACCGATAAACTCATCTTT. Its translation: CACDPWGDTNYTDKLIF.

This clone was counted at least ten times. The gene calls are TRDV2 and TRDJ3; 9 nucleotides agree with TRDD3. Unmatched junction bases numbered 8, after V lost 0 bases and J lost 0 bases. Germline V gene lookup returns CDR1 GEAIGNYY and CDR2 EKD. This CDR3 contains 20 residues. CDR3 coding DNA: TGTGCCTGTGACACCGTGTCTGGGGATACGGACTCCTGGGACACCCGACAGATGTTTTTC. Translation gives CACDTVSGDTDSWDTRQMFF.

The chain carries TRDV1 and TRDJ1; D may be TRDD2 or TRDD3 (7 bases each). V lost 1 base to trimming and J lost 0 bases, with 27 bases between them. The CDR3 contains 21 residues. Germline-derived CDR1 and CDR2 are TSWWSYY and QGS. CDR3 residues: CALGEPSIPTLGDKYTDKLIF. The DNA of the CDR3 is TGTGCTCTTGGGGAACCCTCCATTCCTACCCTAGGGGATAAGTACACCGATAAACTCATCTTT.

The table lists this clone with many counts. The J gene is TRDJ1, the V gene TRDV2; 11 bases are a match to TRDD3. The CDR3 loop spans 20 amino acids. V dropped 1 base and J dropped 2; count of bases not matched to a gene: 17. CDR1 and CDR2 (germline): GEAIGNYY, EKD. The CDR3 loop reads CACDTVGRMGDTRGTDKLIF. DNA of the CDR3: TGTGCCTGTGACACAGTCGGAAGGATGGGGGATACGCGAGGTACCGATAAACTCATCTTT.

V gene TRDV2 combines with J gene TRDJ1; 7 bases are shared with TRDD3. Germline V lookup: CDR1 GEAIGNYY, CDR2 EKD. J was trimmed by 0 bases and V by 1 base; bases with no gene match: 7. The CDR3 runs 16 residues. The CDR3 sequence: CACDTLLGTDTDKLIF. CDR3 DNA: TGTGCCTGTGACACTCTACTGGGGACCGACACCGATAAACTCATCTTT.

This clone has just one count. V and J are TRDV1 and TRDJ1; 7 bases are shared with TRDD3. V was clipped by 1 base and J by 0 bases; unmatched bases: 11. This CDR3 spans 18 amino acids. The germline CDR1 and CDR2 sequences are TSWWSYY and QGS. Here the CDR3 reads CALGERTYWGPYTDKLIF. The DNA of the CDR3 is TGTGCTCTTGGGGAACGAACCTACTGGGGACCCTACACCGATAAACTCATCTTT.

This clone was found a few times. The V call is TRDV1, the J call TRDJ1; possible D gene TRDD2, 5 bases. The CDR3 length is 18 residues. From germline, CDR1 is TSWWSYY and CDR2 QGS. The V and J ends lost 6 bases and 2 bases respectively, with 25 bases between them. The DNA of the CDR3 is TGTGCTCTTGGCCCCGGGTGGAGGCTTACTCCTATAACCGATAAACTCATCTTT. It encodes CALGPGWRLTPITDKLIF.

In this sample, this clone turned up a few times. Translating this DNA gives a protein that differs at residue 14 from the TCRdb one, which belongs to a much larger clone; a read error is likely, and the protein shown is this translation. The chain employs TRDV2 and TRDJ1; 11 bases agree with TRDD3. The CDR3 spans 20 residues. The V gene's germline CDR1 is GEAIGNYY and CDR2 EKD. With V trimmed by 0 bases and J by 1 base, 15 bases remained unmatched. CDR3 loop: CACDTLSLVGDTDRTDKLIF. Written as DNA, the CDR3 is TGTGCCTGTGACACCCTATCTTTGGTGGGGGATACGGACCGCACCGATAAACTCATCTTT.